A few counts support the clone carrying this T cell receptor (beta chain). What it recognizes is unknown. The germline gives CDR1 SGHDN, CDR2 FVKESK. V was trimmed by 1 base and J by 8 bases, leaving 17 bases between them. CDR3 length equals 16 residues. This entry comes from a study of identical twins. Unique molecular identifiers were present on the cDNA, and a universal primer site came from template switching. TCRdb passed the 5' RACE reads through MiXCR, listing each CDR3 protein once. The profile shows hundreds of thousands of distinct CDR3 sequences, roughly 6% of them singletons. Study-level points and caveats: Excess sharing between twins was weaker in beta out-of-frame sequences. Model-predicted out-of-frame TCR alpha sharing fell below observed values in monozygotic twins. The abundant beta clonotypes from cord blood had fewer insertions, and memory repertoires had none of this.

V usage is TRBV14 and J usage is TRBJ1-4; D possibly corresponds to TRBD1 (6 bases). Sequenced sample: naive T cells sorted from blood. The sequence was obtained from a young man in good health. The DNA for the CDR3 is TGTGCCAGCAGCCAAGGCATCGCGGGGGGCGCGGAAAAACTGTTTTTT. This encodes CASSQGIAGGAEKLFF.